Listed here is a single T cell receptor (beta chain). This entry comes from a study of blood T cell repertoires in COVID-19. Study overall: Acute-phase and convalescent COVID-19 samples originated in the United States, Italy and Spain. T cells, B-cell-depleted T cells, or PBMCs provided the cDNA or gDNA that served as material.

In the authors' methods: Reference gene primer amplification gave nucleated cell count estimates. Some clones are missing from TCRdb's copy, which holds only in-frame ones; the method was immunoSEQ multiplex PCR. V and J calls and clone size follow that table, whereas D and trimming were derived from the DNA. This table holds some 180,000 clones, 79% found once. V trimming: 4 bases; J trimming: 5 bases; junction bases outside the gene matches: 1. Germline CDR1 and CDR2: SGHTA and FQGTGA. This CDR3 has 13 residues. The sample taken for sequencing was peripheral blood. The TCR sequence derives from a woman aged 40 to 50 with COVID-19, enrolled during active disease. The chain recombines TRBV7-3 with TRBJ2-5; 10 positions agree with TRBD2. Here the CDR3 reads CASSSGLAETQYF. CDR3 nucleotides: TGTGCCAGCAGCTCGGGACTAGCGGAGACCCAGTACTTC.